The clone carrying this T cell receptor (beta chain) was recorded only once. Its antigen is not known. Alongside a J-beta primer mix, a sample-barcoded 5' primer served in a second PCR lasting roughly 6 to 11 cycles. TCRdb used MiXCR to reprocess the 5' RACE reads, holding one entry per CDR3 protein. The sample consists of about 1.8 million distinct CDR3 sequences, roughly 49% of them appearing once. The sample comes from a study of blood T cells in healthy people across ages. Study-wide results and caveats: Per million T cells, the diversity of TCR beta decreased roughly linearly as age advanced. In these data, TCR beta diversity tracked strongly with naive T cell percentage.

Trimming took off 1 base at V and 7 bases at J, with 14 bases between the two ends. In germline, CDR1 is SEHNR, CDR2 FQNEAQ (reference sequence). CDR3 length: 14 residues. Sequenced: blood. The genes are TRBV7-9 and TRBJ2-7; D might be TRBD1 (6 bases). The sequence was collected from a woman aged 40 to 49 in good health. In nucleotides, the CDR3 is TGTGCCAGCAGCTTAGGATGGGGGCGGAATGAGCAGTACTTC. This translates into CASSLGWGRNEQYF.